Described below is a single TCR beta chain sequence and its context. Its antigen remains unknown. J lost 6 bases, V lost 3 bases, and 6 bases had no gene match. Germline V gives CDR1 KGHSH, CDR2 LQKENI. The CDR3 is 15 residues long. The donors gave bone marrow, and they were healthy. This sample is drawn from a study of cytomegalovirus exposure and HLA in healthy donors. Researchers ran the PCR with 60 Vbeta and 13 Jbeta primers. Sequencing used immunoSEQ multiplex PCR; TCRdb keeps in-frame clones, though not all of them. The sample contains some 200,000 clones, approximately 79% of which appear only once. Notes on the study in general: In a later analysis, across HLA loci, associated TCR counts were highest for DRB1, lowest for HLA-C.

The clonotype comes from a girl aged 2 to 9 in good health and CMV-seronegative. Sequencing used PBMCs. This sequence joins TRBV18 and TRBJ2-3; TRBD2 matches 10 bases. The DNA for the CDR3 is TGTGCCAGCTCACCCTGGACTAGCGGCGGGGATACGCAGTATTTT. Protein: CASSPWTSGGDTQYF.